These T cell receptor beta chains were read from a single sample in a study of cytomegalovirus exposure and HLA in healthy donors. TCRdb keeps only in-frame clones here, not all; method: immunoSEQ multiplex PCR. Here the sample spans 220,000 or so clones, around four fifths being singletons. The sequenced sample consisted of PBMCs. The receptors stem from a male donor in good health and CMV-seronegative. Each CDR3 is given with its conserved first and last residue. A D gene is named only where the DNA matches it firmly. The listing skips clone size in some rows; elsewhere it reads once, few, many or a size class.

>TRBV7-9|NA|few|TRBJ2-7
TGTGCCAGCAGCTTCCGACACCCAGCCGAGCAGTACTTC
CASSFRHPAEQYF
>TRBV6-5|NA|NA|TRBJ2-5
TGTGCCAGCAGTTACTCCGGGTCAGAGACCCAGTACTTC
CASSYSGSETQYF
>TRBV29-1|NA|NA|TRBJ2-7
TGCAGCGTTGAAGACGGCGGGGAGCAGTACTTC
CSVEDGGEQYF
>TRBV6-5|NA|NA|TRBJ2-3
TGTGCCAGCAGCCTCACAGGGTCCCTAACAGATACGCAGTATTTT
CASSLTGSLTDTQYF
>TRBV14|NA|NA|TRBJ2-7
TGTGCCAGCAGCCAAGGAATAGGAGACCTCTCCTACGAGCAGTACTTC
CASSQGIGDLSYEQYF
>TRBV30|NA|NA|TRBJ2-7
TGTGCCTGGAGTTCCATCGGGGGATCCGAGCAGTACTTC
CAWSSIGGSEQYF
>TRBV27|NA|NA|TRBJ2-5
TGTGCCAGCAGCCGCCTTAATAGGGGGGAGACCCAGTACTTC
CASSRLNRGETQYF
>TRBV19|NA|NA|TRBJ2-2
TGTGCCAGTACCTCCCGGAGGCCCGGGGAGCTGTTTTTT
CASTSRRPGELFF
>TRBV28|NA|few|TRBJ1-2
TGTGCCAGCAGTTTCTCGACAGCTAACTATGGCTACACCTTC
CASSFSTANYGYTF
>TRBV2|NA|once|TRBJ2-7
TGTGCCAGCACTACCCAAGTCGAGCAGTACTTC
CASTTQVEQYF
>TRBV2|NA|few|TRBJ1-1
TGTGCCAGCAGTGACGCAGGGCTGGCTGAAGCTTTCTTT
CASSDAGLAEAFF
>TRBV28|NA|once|TRBJ2-7
TGTGCCAGCACTTTGCAGGGTATGACCTACGAGCAGTACTTC
CASTLQGMTYEQYF
>TRBV5-4|NA|NA|TRBJ1-2
TGTGCCAGCAGCTCGGACTCCTATGGCTACACCTTC
CASSSDSYGYTF
>TRBV5-6|NA|NA|TRBJ2-5
TGTGCCAGCAGCTTGTGGCGGGTGCAAGAGACCCAGTACTTC
CASSLWRVQETQYF
>TRBV10-1|NA|NA|TRBJ2-7
TGCGCCAGCAGCGCCGGGACACCCCCCTACGAGCAGTACTTC
CASSAGTPPYEQYF
>TRBV9|NA|NA|TRBJ2-3
TGTGCCAGCAGCCTCTTAGAGGATACGCAGTATTTT
CASSLLEDTQYF
>TRBV30|NA|NA|TRBJ2-5
TGTGCCTGGAATGACTTCCAAGAGACCCAGTACTTC
CAWNDFQETQYF
>TRBV6-5|TRBD1|NA|TRBJ2-7
TGTGCCAGCGCCGGGACAGGGTCCTCCTACGAGCAGTACTTC
CASAGTGSSYEQYF
>TRBV2|TRBD1|NA|TRBJ2-3
TGTGCCAGCAGTGAGCGGTCAGGGGGACAGGGTACGCAGTATTTT
CASSERSGGQGTQYF
>TRBV6-1|NA|few|TRBJ1-4
TGTGCCAGCAGTGGGGGGGGCCCTTGGGAAAAACTGTTTTTT
CASSGGGPWEKLFF